The rows below give T cell receptor beta chains drawn from one sample of a study of blood T cell repertoires in COVID-19. The protocol was immunoSEQ multiplex PCR, while the TCRdb copy is restricted to in-frame clones and leaves out a portion. The data contain approximately 130,000 clones, roughly 88% of them singletons. Input material: peripheral blood. All receptors come from a man in his forties or fifties with acute or convalescent COVID-19. The CDR3 runs from the conserved cysteine through the conserved F or W. D genes are given only for firm matches. Clone sizes are given selectively: once, few, many, or a class where the clone is expanded.

D gene,V gene,clone size,J gene,CDR3 protein,CDR3 DNA
TRBD2,TRBV10-3,few,TRBJ2-7,CAISGVAGEAEQYF,TGTGCCATCAGTGGGGTAGCGGGAGAGGCCGAGCAGTACTTC
TRBD1,TRBV29-1,.,TRBJ2-7,CSVDLGQGVYEQYF,TGCAGCGTTGATCTGGGACAGGGGGTCTACGAGCAGTACTTC
TRBD2,TRBV7-8,.,TRBJ2-4,CASSPPGLAGGPSAKNIQYF,TGTGCCAGCAGCCCTCCGGGACTAGCGGGAGGGCCATCAGCCAAAAACATTCAGTACTTC
TRBD2,TRBV11-2,.,TRBJ2-3,CASSSTSGRTDTQYF,TGTGCCAGCAGCTCAACTAGCGGGAGAACAGATACGCAGTATTTT
.,TRBV11-2,.,TRBJ2-5,CASSLRRGTQGQTQYF,TGTGCCAGCAGCTTAAGACGAGGGACGCAGGGGCAGACCCAGTACTTC
TRBD1,TRBV5-1,.,TRBJ1-2,CASSQDRVGGYTF,TGCGCCAGCAGCCAGGACAGGGTTGGTGGCTACACCTTC
TRBD1,TRBV5-6,.,TRBJ2-7,CASSFLTGGPYEQYF,TGTGCCAGCAGCTTCCTGACAGGGGGACCCTACGAGCAGTACTTC
.,TRBV4-3,.,TRBJ2-3,CASSQDGSGGTDTQYF,TGCGCCAGCAGCCAAGATGGGAGCGGAGGCACAGATACGCAGTATTTT
.,TRBV28,once,TRBJ1-6,CASSLSGKGSPLHF,TGTGCCAGCAGTTTATCAGGGAAGGGTTCACCCCTCCACTTT
.,TRBV21-1,.,TRBJ2-7,CASSKAPRTSGIPHEQYF,TGTGCCAGCAGCAAAGCGCCAAGAACTAGCGGGATACCCCACGAGCAGTACTTC
.,TRBV5-1,.,TRBJ1-3,CASSLPGDGNTIYF,TGCGCCAGCAGCTTGCCGGGTGATGGAAACACCATATATTTT
TRBD1,TRBV27,.,TRBJ1-6,CASRGQVTNSPLHF,TGTGCCAGCAGGGGACAGGTGACTAATTCACCCCTCCACTTT
.,TRBV12-3/TRBV12-4,.,TRBJ2-7,CATTAGWLDEQYF,TGTGCCACTACGGCGGGGTGGTTAGACGAGCAGTACTTC
.,TRBV6-2/TRBV6-3,once,TRBJ2-1,CASSYDPLSSREITREQFF,TGTGCCAGCAGTTACGATCCCCTGTCTAGTAGAGAGATAACACGTGAGCAGTTCTTC
.,TRBV5-6,.,TRBJ1-5,CASSSGPVKNQPQHF,TGTGCCAGCAGCTCGGGTCCGGTTAAGAATCAGCCCCAGCATTTT
.,TRBV5-6,.,TRBJ2-2,CASSLFGLGAGELFF,TGTGCCAGCAGCTTGTTTGGCTTAGGGGCCGGGGAGCTGTTTTTT
.,TRBV29-1,.,TRBJ2-2,CSVEDHGGAGELFF,TGCAGCGTTGAAGATCACGGGGGAGCCGGGGAGCTGTTTTTT
TRBD1,TRBV5-1,.,TRBJ1-2,CASSAGQGVGYGYTF,TGCGCCAGCAGCGCGGGACAGGGAGTAGGCTATGGCTACACCTTC
TRBD2,TRBV5-4,few,TRBJ2-2,CASSFRERGTGELFF,TGTGCCAGCAGCTTCCGGGAGCGGGGTACCGGGGAGCTGTTTTTT
.,TRBV5-6,.,TRBJ2-1,CASSFTSGSYNEQFF,TGTGCCAGCAGCTTCACTAGTGGTTCCTACAATGAGCAGTTCTTC
.,TRBV28,.,TRBJ2-5,CASSSPGTAAETQYF,TGTGCCAGCAGTTCCCCCGGGACTGCAGCAGAGACCCAGTACTTC
.,TRBV19,.,TRBJ1-4,CASSIQPGLRGEKLFF,TGTGCCAGTAGTATCCAACCGGGCCTCCGGGGTGAAAAACTGTTTTTT
TRBD1,TRBV27,.,TRBJ2-3,CASSLNRGFTDTQYF,TGTGCCAGCAGTTTAAACAGGGGGTTCACAGATACGCAGTATTTT
TRBD1,TRBV19,.,TRBJ2-3,CASSPLGTGTDTQYF,TGTGCCAGTAGTCCTTTGGGGACAGGGACAGATACGCAGTATTTT
.,TRBV30,.,TRBJ2-5,CAWSVQGGVETQYF,TGTGCCTGGAGTGTACAAGGGGGAGTGGAGACCCAGTACTTC
.,TRBV28,.,TRBJ1-1,CASSLQGLGNTEAFF,TGTGCCAGCAGCCTACAGGGCCTTGGGAACACTGAAGCTTTCTTT
.,TRBV5-1,.,TRBJ2-1,CASSLVGPEQQFF,TGCGCCAGCAGCTTGGTAGGCCCGGAGCAGCAGTTCTTC
.,TRBV21-1,.,TRBJ2-7,CASPRRAYGTSRSREQYF,TGTGCCAGTCCACGCCGGGCTTATGGGACTAGCAGGTCTCGAGAGCAGTACTTC
.,TRBV7-2,.,TRBJ1-6,CASSLSSYNSPLHF,TGTGCCAGCAGCCTTAGCTCCTATAATTCACCCCTCCACTTT
.,TRBV3-1/TRBV3-2,.,TRBJ1-2,CASSPGRGLKSGYTF,TGTGCCAGCAGCCCTGGGAGAGGATTGAAGAGTGGCTACACCTTC
TRBD2,TRBV2,few,TRBJ2-3,CASSEAGGSTDTQYF,TGTGCCAGCAGTGAAGCGGGAGGGAGCACAGATACGCAGTATTTT
TRBD1,TRBV9,few,TRBJ1-5,CASSERGRPNQPQHF,TGTGCCAGCAGCGAAAGGGGGCGGCCCAATCAGCCCCAGCATTTT
TRBD2,TRBV20-1,once,TRBJ2-3,CSASPSGSTDTQYF,TGCAGTGCTAGTCCTAGCGGGAGCACAGATACGCAGTATTTT
.,TRBV28,.,TRBJ2-5,CASSLSQRVERETQYF,TGTGCCAGCAGTTTATCCCAGCGGGTAGAGCGGGAGACCCAGTACTTC
TRBD1,TRBV18,once,TRBJ2-7,CASSPPRTGRSYEQYF,TGTGCCAGCTCACCACCCCGGACAGGGCGCTCCTACGAGCAGTACTTC
.,TRBV24-1,.,TRBJ2-2,CATSDRLAYTGELFF,TGTGCCACCAGTGATCGGCTAGCTTACACCGGGGAGCTGTTTTTT
TRBD2,TRBV7-6,.,TRBJ2-4,CASSPGTSDYLAKNIQYF,TGTGCCAGCAGCCCCGGGACTAGCGACTACCTAGCCAAAAACATTCAGTACTTC
.,TRBV6-5,.,TRBJ1-3,CASSLQGQGNTIYF,TGTGCCAGCAGTCTCCAGGGGCAGGGAAACACCATATATTTT
.,TRBV18,.,TRBJ1-6,CASSRDTSSYNSPLHF,TGTGCCAGCTCACGGGACACCAGCTCCTATAATTCACCCCTCCACTTT
TRBD2,TRBV5-1,.,TRBJ2-7,CASSSGTSGSREQYF,TGCGCCAGCAGCTCAGGGACTAGCGGGAGCCGGGAGCAGTACTTC
.,TRBV15,.,TRBJ2-1,CATRSADSNEQFF,TGTGCCACCCGGTCGGCGGACAGCAATGAGCAGTTCTTC
TRBD1,TRBV10-3,.,TRBJ1-1,CAITGHEGQKAFF,TGTGCCATCACAGGGCATGAGGGACAGAAAGCTTTCTTT